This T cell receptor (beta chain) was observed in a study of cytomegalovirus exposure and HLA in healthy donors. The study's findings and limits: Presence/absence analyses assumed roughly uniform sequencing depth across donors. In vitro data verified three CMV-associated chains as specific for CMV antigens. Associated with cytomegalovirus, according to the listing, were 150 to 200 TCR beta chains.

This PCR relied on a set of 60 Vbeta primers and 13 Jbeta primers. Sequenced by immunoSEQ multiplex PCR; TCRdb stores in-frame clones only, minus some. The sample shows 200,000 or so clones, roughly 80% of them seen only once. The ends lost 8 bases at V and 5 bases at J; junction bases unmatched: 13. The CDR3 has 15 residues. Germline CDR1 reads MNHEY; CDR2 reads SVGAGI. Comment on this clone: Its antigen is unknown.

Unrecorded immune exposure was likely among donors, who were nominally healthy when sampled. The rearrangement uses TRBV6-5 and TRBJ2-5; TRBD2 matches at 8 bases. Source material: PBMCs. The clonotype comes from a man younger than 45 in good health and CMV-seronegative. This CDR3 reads CASGRLAGGGETQYF. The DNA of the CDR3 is TGTGCCAGCGGGAGGCTGGCGGGGGGCGGCGAGACCCAGTACTTC.